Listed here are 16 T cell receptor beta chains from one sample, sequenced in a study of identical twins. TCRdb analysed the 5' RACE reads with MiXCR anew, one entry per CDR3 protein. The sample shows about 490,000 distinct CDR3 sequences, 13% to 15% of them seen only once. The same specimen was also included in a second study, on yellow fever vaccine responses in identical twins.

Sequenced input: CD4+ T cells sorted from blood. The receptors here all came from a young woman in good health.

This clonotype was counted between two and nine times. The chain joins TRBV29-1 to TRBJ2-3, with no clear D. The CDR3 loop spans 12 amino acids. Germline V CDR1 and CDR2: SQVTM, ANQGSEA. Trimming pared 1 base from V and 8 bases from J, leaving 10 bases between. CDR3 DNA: TGCAGCGTTGAAGTGGCCCCGGGTACGCAGTATTTT. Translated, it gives CSVEVAPGTQYF.

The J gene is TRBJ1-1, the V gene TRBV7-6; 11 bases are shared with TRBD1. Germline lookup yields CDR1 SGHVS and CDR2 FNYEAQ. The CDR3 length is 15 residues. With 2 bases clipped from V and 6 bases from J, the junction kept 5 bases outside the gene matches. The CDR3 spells CASSLQGQGAAEAFF. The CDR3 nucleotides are TGTGCCAGCAGCTTACAAGGACAGGGGGCGGCTGAAGCTTTCTTT.

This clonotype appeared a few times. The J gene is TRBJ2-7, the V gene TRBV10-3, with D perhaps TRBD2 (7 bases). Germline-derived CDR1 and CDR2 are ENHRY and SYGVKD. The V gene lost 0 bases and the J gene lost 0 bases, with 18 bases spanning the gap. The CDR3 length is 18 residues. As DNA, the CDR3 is TGTGCCATCAGTGAGTCGGGGATGCGGGGGCCGAGCTCCTACGAGCAGTACGTC. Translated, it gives CAISESGMRGPSSYEQYV.

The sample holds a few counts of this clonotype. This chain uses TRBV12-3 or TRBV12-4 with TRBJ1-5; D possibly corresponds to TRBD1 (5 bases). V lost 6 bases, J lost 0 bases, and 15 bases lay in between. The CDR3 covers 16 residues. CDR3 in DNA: TGTGCCAGCAGCTTGGGAGGGGCGAATAGCAATCAGCCCCAGCATTTT. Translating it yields CASSLGGANSNQPQHF.

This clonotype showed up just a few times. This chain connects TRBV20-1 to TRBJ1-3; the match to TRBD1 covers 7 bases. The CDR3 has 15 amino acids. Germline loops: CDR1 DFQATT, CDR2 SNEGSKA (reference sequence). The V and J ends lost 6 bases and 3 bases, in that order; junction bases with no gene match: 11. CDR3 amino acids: CSAQPKTGSGNTIYF. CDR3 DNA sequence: TGCAGTGCCCAACCCAAGACAGGGAGTGGAAACACCATATATTTT.

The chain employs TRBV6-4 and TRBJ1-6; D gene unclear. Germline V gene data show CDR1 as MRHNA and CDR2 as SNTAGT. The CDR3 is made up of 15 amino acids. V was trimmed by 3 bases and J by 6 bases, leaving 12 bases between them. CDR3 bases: TGTGCCAGCAGTGAACTCAGCGGTGGTAATTCACCCCTCCACTTT. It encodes CASSELSGGNSPLHF.

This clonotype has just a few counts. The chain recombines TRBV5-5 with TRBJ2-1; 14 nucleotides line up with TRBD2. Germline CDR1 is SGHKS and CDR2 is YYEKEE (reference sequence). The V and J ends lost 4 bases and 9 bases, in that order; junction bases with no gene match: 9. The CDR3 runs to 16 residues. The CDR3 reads CASSPKNGLAGGEQFF. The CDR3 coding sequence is TGTGCCAGCAGCCCTAAAAACGGACTAGCGGGAGGTGAGCAGTTCTTC.

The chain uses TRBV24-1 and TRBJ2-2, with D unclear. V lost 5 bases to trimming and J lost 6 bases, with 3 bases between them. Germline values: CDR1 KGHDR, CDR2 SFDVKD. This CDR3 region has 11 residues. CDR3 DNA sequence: TGTGCCACCAGTGGCCCCGGGGAGCTGTTTTTT. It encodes CATSGPGELFF.

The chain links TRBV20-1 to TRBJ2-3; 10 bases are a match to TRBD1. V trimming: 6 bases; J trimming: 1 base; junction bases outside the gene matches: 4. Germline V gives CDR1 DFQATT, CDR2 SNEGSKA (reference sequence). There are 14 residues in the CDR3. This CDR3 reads CSARDRGRTDTQYF. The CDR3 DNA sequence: TGCAGTGCCAGGGACAGGGGTCGCACAGATACGCAGTATTTT.

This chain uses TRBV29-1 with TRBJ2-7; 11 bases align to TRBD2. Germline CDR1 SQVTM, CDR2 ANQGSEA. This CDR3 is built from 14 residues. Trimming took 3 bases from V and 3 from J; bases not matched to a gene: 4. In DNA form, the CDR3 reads TGCAGCGTTGAGGCTAGCGGGAGGAGCTACGAGCAGTACTTC. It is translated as CSVEASGRSYEQYF.

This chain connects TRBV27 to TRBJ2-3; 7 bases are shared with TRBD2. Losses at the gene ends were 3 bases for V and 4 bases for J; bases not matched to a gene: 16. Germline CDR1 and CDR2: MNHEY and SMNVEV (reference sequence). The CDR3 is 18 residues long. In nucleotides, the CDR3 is TGTGCCAGCAGTTTTCCCCTAGTGGCGGGAGATGAAGCAGATACGCAGTATTTT. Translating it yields CASSFPLVAGDEADTQYF.

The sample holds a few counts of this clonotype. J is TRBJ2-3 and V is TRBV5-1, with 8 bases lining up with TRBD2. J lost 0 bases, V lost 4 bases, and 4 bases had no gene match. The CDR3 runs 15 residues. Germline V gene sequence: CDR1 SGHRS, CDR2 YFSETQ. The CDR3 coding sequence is TGCGCCAGCAGCCCCGGGACTAGAAGCACAGATACGCAGTATTTT. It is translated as CASSPGTRSTDTQYF.

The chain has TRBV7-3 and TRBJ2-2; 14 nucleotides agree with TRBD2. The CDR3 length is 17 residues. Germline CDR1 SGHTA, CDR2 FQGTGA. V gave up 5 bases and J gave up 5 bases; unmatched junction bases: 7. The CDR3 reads CASSNGTSGRGTGELFF. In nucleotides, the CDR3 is TGTGCCAGCAGCAACGGGACTAGCGGGAGAGGGACCGGGGAGCTGTTTTTT.

The CDR3 region has the DNA TGCGCCAGCAGCTTGTCGCGGGAGGGGAGCTCCTACGAGCAGTACTTC. It translates to CASSLSREGSSYEQYF. V is TRBV5-1 and J is TRBJ2-7, with 9 bases matching TRBD2. The junction had 5 bases not matched to a gene; V was cut back by 1 base and J by 0 bases. CDR1 and CDR2 from the germline V gene are SGHRS and YFSETQ. The CDR3 has 16 amino acids.

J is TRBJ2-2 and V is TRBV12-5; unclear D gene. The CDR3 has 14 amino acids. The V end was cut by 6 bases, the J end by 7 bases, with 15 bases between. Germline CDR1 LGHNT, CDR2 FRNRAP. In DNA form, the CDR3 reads TGTGCTAGTGGGACGGACCTGAAACTCGGGGAGCTGTTTTTT. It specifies CASGTDLKLGELFF.

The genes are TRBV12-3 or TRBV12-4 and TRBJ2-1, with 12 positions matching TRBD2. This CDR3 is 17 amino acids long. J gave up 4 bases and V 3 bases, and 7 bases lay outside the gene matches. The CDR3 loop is CASSLASGGGNYNEQFF. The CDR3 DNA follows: TGTGCCAGCAGTTTGGCTAGCGGGGGGGGAAATTACAATGAGCAGTTCTTC.